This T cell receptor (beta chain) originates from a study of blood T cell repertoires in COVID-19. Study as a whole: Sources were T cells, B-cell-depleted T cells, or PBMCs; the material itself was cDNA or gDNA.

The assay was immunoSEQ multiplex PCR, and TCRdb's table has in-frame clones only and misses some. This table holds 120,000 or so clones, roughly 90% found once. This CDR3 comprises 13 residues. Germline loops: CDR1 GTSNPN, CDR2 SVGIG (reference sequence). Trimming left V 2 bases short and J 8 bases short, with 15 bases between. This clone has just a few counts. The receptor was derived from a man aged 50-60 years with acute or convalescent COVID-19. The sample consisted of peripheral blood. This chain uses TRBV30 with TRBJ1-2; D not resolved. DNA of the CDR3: TGTGCCTGGAGTCTCGAGGTGGTTCACGGCTACACCTTC. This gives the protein CAWSLEVVHGYTF.